This TCR beta chain is drawn from a study of CD8+CD57+ T cells in acquired aplastic anemia. About the research overall: Yields of DNA that came from sorted CD4+ and CD8+ cells averaged roughly 3.2 ug. Points from the study as a whole: Levels of CD8+ Simpson's diversity were not significantly distinct in patients versus controls.

Using genomic DNA as the template, TCR beta VDJ and CDR3 profiling was carried out. TCRdb reanalysed the reads using MiXCR and keeps one entry per CDR3 protein. The sample has over 150,000 distinct CDR3 sequences; about 53% are singletons. The germline CDR1 and CDR2 sequences are SGHTA and FQGNSA. With 1 base removed from V and 1 base from J, the gap between germline ends came to 7 bases. This CDR3 spans 14 amino acids. Concerning this clonotype: What it binds is not known.

The receptor comes from a human donor in good health, serving as a control. The sample comprised sorted CD4+, CD8+, or CD8+CD57+ T cells (not recorded which) from PBMCs. The rearrangement links TRBV7-2 to TRBJ1-2; D call uncertain. CDR3 loop: CASSLGDGNYGYTF. CDR3 coding DNA: TGTGCCAGCAGCTTAGGCGACGGTAACTATGGCTACACCTTC.